This T cell receptor (beta chain) was identified in a study of CD8+ T cells in alopecia areata. Study details: Tofacitinib ran for 6 to 18 months before 6 months off drug.

Extracted from the samples, RNA was reverse transcribed into cDNA to serve as the sequencing template. Only in-frame clones appear in the TCRdb table, and some are missing; sequencing was by immunoSEQ multiplex PCR. This table has over 85,000 clones, 41% appearing once. CDR1 MNHEY and CDR2 SMNVEV come from the germline V gene (reference sequence). This CDR3 is built from 18 residues. With 3 bases clipped from V and 4 bases from J, the junction kept 18 bases outside the gene matches. V and J are TRBV27 and TRBJ2-7, with TRBD2 matching over 7 bases. The sequencing sample was made of CD4+ T cells sorted from blood. The sequence derives from a human donor with alopecia areata. CDR3 in DNA: TGTGCCAGCAGTTTTCTTGGGAGGGCTAGCGGAAAGTCTTACGAGCAGTACTTC. This codes for CASSFLGRASGKSYEQYF.